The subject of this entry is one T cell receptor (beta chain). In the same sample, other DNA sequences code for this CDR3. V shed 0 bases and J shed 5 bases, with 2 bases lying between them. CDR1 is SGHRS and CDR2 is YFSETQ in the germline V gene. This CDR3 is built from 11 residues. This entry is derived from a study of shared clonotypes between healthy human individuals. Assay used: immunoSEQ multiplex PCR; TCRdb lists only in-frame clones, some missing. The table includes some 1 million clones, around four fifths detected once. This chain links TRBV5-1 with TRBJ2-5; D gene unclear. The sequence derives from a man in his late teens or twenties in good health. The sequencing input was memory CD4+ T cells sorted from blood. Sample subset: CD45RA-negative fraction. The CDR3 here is CASSLAETQYF. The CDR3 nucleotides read TGCGCCAGCAGCTTGGCGGAGACCCAGTACTTC.